One and the same sample provided the 21 T cell receptor beta chains below, sequenced in a study of cytomegalovirus exposure and HLA in healthy donors. Use of 60 Vbeta and 13 Jbeta primers characterized the PCR. Sequencing used immunoSEQ multiplex PCR; TCRdb keeps in-frame clones, though not all of them. The sample yields just over 95,000 clones, around three quarters seen once. Source material: PBMCs. The origin of the receptors is a human donor in good health.

The CDR3 nucleotides read TGTGCCAGTAGTATAGCCGGGACAGGGTGGCTAGATACGCAGTATTTT. Its translation: CASSIAGTGWLDTQYF. The chain couples TRBV19 to TRBJ2-3, with 9 bases lining up with TRBD1. Germline CDR1 LNHDA, CDR2 SQIVND (reference sequence). Trimming removed 1 base from V and 5 bases from J; junction bases left unmatched: 7. This CDR3 has 16 amino acids.

The rearrangement uses TRBV6-5 and TRBJ1-1; D is possibly TRBD1 (6 bases). The V gene lost 4 bases and the J gene lost 7 bases, with 19 bases spanning the gap. The germline gives CDR1 MNHEY, CDR2 SVGAGI. The CDR3 is 15 residues long. DNA for the CDR3: TGTGCCAGCAGTTCCCCAGGACAGCCTCAGGTTGAAGCTTTCTTT. The encoded protein is CASSSPGQPQVEAFF.

The chain carries TRBV19 and TRBJ2-7, with D uncertain. The CDR3 is made up of 14 amino acids. With 4 bases removed from V and 2 bases from J, the gap between germline ends came to 12 bases. Germline V lookup: CDR1 LNHDA, CDR2 SQIVND (reference sequence). CDR3 sequence reads: CASSTAGFAYEQYF. CDR3 DNA: TGTGCCAGTAGTACGGCCGGGTTTGCCTACGAGCAGTACTTC.

The V and J genes are TRBV4-1 and TRBJ2-7, with a possible D match to TRBD1 (6 bases). The CDR3 loop spans 16 amino acids. CDR1 and CDR2 (germline): MGHRA, YSYEKL. The ends were cut back, 3 bases at V and 6 bases at J, with 21 bases in the middle. CDR3: CASSQGATETVFEQYF. CDR3 in DNA: TGCGCCAGCAGCCAGGGGGCCACAGAGACAGTTTTCGAGCAGTACTTC.

This clone was counted a single time. V usage is TRBV28 and J usage is TRBJ1-5, with 9 nucleotides matching TRBD1. CDR1 is MDHEN, CDR2 SYDVKM, per germline. The trim removed 3 bases at V and 4 bases at J, leaving 7 bases unmatched. The CDR3 extends over 16 amino acids. CDR3 sequence (DNA): TGTGCCAGCAGTTTGACCGGGACAGGGCTAAATCAGCCCCAGCATTTT. Translated, it gives CASSLTGTGLNQPQHF.

This chain uses TRBV15 with TRBJ1-5; D ambiguous. Germline CDR1 reads LNHNV; CDR2 reads YYDKDF (reference sequence). The CDR3 sequence is 15 residues long. Trimming took off 7 bases at V and 1 base at J, with 14 bases between the two ends. The CDR3 DNA reads TGTGCCACCACCATGGACGGCGGGAGCAATCAGCCCCAGCATTTT. The encoded protein is CATTMDGGSNQPQHF.

V and J are TRBV30 and TRBJ2-1; D call uncertain. From germline, CDR1 is GTSNPN and CDR2 SVGIG (reference sequence). The CDR3 is 12 amino acids. The ends were cut back, 0 bases at V and 6 bases at J, with 6 bases in the middle. CDR3 nucleotides: TGTGCCTGGAGTGTCCGCGGCAATGAGCAGTTCTTC. Its translation is CAWSVRGNEQFF.

The sample holds one count of this clone. V gene TRBV25-1 combines with J gene TRBJ2-3; D ambiguous. Deletions cut 2 bases from V and 7 bases from J, with 10 bases between. The germline CDR1 and CDR2 sequences are MGHDK and SYGVNS. This CDR3 region has 13 residues. DNA of the CDR3: TGTGCCAGCAGTGAAAACTTTCCGAATACGCAGTATTTT. As protein: CASSENFPNTQYF. The full variable domain, rest sourced from reference TRBV25-1 and TRBJ2-3, is EADIYQTPRYLVIGTGKKITLECSQTMGHDKMYWYQQDPGMELHLIHYSYGVNSTEKGDLSSESTVSRIRTEHFPLTLESARPSHTSQYLCASSENFPNTQYFGPGTRLTVL.

A single count supports this clone. The CDR3 nucleotides read TGTGCCAGCAGTGCCGGGACAGTGAACACCATATATTTT. Its protein product is CASSAGTVNTIYF. J is TRBJ1-3 and V is TRBV6-5, with 7 positions matching TRBD1. CDR1 and CDR2 (germline): MNHEY, SVGAGI. Losses at the gene ends were 5 bases for V and 7 bases for J; bases not matched to a gene: 5. The CDR3 has 13 residues.

The J gene is TRBJ2-1, the V gene TRBV10-3, with TRBD2 as a possible D gene (5 bases). Germline V lookup: CDR1 ENHRY, CDR2 SYGVKD. This CDR3 is 13 amino acids long. Trimming took 3 bases from V and 9 from J, leaving 12 bases between them. Written as DNA, the CDR3 is TGTGCCATCAGTGAAGGTCGCCGGGGTGAGCAGTTCTTC. Its translation is CAISEGRRGEQFF.

The chain is built from TRBV6-5 and TRBJ2-3; no reliable D call. This CDR3 has 13 amino acids. V gave up 2 bases and J gave up 0 bases, with 3 bases separating them. CDR1 is MNHEY, CDR2 SVGAGI, per germline. The CDR3 loop is CASSYESTDTQYF. The CDR3 DNA follows: TGTGCCAGCAGTTACGAGAGCACAGATACGCAGTATTTT.

This clone has just a few counts. J is TRBJ1-4 and V is TRBV7-6; tentatively, D is TRBD1 (5 bases). In germline, CDR1 is SGHVS, CDR2 FNYEAQ. V lost 5 bases and J lost 8, with 15 bases in between. The CDR3 totals 14 residues. Here the CDR3 reads CASSPGGDREKLFF. CDR3 in DNA: TGTGCCAGCAGCCCGGGGGGAGATCGGGAAAAACTGTTTTTT.

This clone was seen only a few times. This sequence joins TRBV18 and TRBJ1-4, with TRBD1 identical over 7 bases. The CDR3 length is 15 residues. Germline V gene data show CDR1 as KGHSH and CDR2 as LQKENI. V dropped 2 bases and J dropped 8; count of bases not matched to a gene: 8. In DNA form, the CDR3 reads TGTGCCAGCTCACCATTTGGGACAGACCCGGAAAAACTGTTTTTT. Translating gives CASSPFGTDPEKLFF. The variable domain in full, completed from reference TRBV18 and TRBJ1-4, reads NAGVMQNPRHLVRRRGQEARLRCSPMKGHSHVYWYRQLPEEGLKFMVYLQKENIIDESGMPKERFSAEFPKEGPSILRIQQVVRGDSAAYFCASSPFGTDPEKLFFGSGTQLSVL.

The chain uses TRBV6-5 and TRBJ1-2, with D unclear. CDR1 and CDR2 (germline): MNHEY, SVGAGI. V lost 0 bases and J lost 7, with 9 bases in between. This CDR3 comprises 13 residues. The CDR3 DNA is TGTGCCAGCAGTTACTCAACTAATGCTGGCTACACCTTC. It encodes CASSYSTNAGYTF.

V is TRBV6-4 and J is TRBJ2-2; maybe TRBD1 (6 bases). The CDR3 contains 15 residues. CDR1 and CDR2 (germline): MRHNA, SNTAGT. V lost 5 bases and J 2 bases, leaving 12 bases between the germline ends. The CDR3 reads CASSPQDSNTGELFF. The CDR3, as DNA: TGTGCCAGCAGTCCCCAGGACAGCAACACCGGGGAGCTGTTTTTT.

This clone was observed once. The chain recombines TRBV5-1 with TRBJ1-1, with D unclear. Trimming took 0 bases from V and 7 from J, leaving 10 bases between them. Per the germline V gene, CDR1 is SGHRS and CDR2 is YFSETQ. The CDR3 runs to 13 residues. DNA of the CDR3: TGCGCCAGCAGCTTGGCCCCGGTTAGTGAAGCTTTCTTT. This gives the protein CASSLAPVSEAFF. Using reference TRBV5-1 and TRBJ1-1 for the parts outside the CDR3, the full variable domain is KAGVTQTPRYLIKTRGQQVTLSCSPISGHRSVSWYQQTPGQGLQFLFEYFSETQRNKGNFPGRFSGRQFSNSRSEMNVSTLELGDSALYLCASSLAPVSEAFFGQGTRLTVV.

The chain has TRBV5-1 and TRBJ2-5; tentatively, D is TRBD2 (6 bases). The CDR3 contains 12 residues. The ends were cut back, 5 bases at V and 4 bases at J, with 9 bases in the middle. The germline V gene has CDR1 SGHRS and CDR2 YFSETQ. The CDR3 reads CASRKEGETQYF. Here the CDR3 DNA reads TGCGCCAGCAGAAAGGAGGGAGAGACCCAGTACTTC.

The rearrangement links TRBV6-5 to TRBJ1-1; TRBD1 is a possible D gene (5 bases). With 6 bases removed from V and 3 bases from J, the gap between germline ends came to 14 bases. Germline assignment: CDR1 MNHEY and CDR2 SVGAGI. This CDR3 spans 14 amino acids. This CDR3 reads CASSDDRRYTEAFF. The DNA for the CDR3 is TGTGCCAGCAGCGATGACAGAAGATACACTGAAGCTTTCTTT.

This clone was counted a few times. J is TRBJ2-7 and V is TRBV5-1; D is undetermined. The CDR3 contains 13 residues. From germline, CDR1 is SGHRS and CDR2 YFSETQ. V lost 1 base, J lost 2 bases, and 7 bases lay in between. DNA for the CDR3: TGCGCCAGCAGCTTGAACTTAGCCTACGAGCAGTACTTC. Translated, it gives CASSLNLAYEQYF. Variable domain in full (rest from reference TRBV5-1 and TRBJ2-7): KAGVTQTPRYLIKTRGQQVTLSCSPISGHRSVSWYQQTPGQGLQFLFEYFSETQRNKGNFPGRFSGRQFSNSRSEMNVSTLELGDSALYLCASSLNLAYEQYFGPGTRLTVT.

The chain carries TRBV7-8 and TRBJ2-1, with D maybe TRBD2 (6 bases). CDR1 and CDR2 from the germline V gene are SGHVS and FQNEAQ. The CDR3 sequence is 16 residues long. V shed 1 base and J shed 5 bases, with 15 bases lying between them. The CDR3 spells CASSLGRGGPHNEQFF. The CDR3 DNA sequence: TGTGCCAGCAGCTTAGGTAGGGGAGGCCCGCACAATGAGCAGTTCTTC.

The J gene is TRBJ2-3, the V gene TRBV2; 10 bases agree with TRBD1. This CDR3 has 18 amino acids. Per germline, CDR1 SNHLY and CDR2 FYNNEI. V shed 6 bases and J 4 bases; nucleotides not matched to a gene: 16. This CDR3 is CASSALDRGGAIADTQYF. CDR3 sequence (DNA): TGTGCCAGCAGCGCCCTGGACAGGGGGGGGGCTATCGCAGATACGCAGTATTTT.